The present entry profiles one T cell receptor (beta chain) with its context. Its antigen is still unknown. TCRdb itself ran the reads through MiXCR, one entry per CDR3 protein. Seen here are hundreds of thousands of distinct CDR3 sequences, roughly a third observed once, and the top ten hold about a sixth. This sample is part of a study of T cell repertoires in cytomegalovirus infection. Whole-study context: The authors used CMV epitopes that were HLA-C-restricted (recently identified) and HLA-B-restricted (well studied). A matching HLA type, together with CMV infection, was signaled by public TCR beta signatures.

V trimming: 6 bases; J trimming: 3 bases; junction bases outside the gene matches: 6. CDR3 length: 14 amino acids. The TCR sequence derives from a human donor in good health (CMV status not recorded). Some clones in this sample may be carry-over from other donors' samples. Sequenced here: cultured PBMCs, sampled from culture after CMV antigen stimulation. This chain joins TRBV12-3 or TRBV12-4 and TRBJ2-3; 7 bases agree with TRBD2. CDR3 sequence reads: CASSRGEGTDTQYF. The DNA for the CDR3 is TGTGCCAGCAGCCGGGGGGAGGGGACAGATACGCAGTATTTT.